This T cell receptor beta chain was documented in a study of radiotherapy plus CTLA-4 blockade in lung cancer. V lost 4 bases, J lost 5 bases, and 2 bases stayed unmatched. CDR3 length: 13 residues. CDR1 is MNHEY, CDR2 SVGAGI, per germline. On this clone: The antigen remains unidentified.

Findings and limits, study-wide: TCR clones originating in tumors grew in number in blood after radiotherapy plus ipilimumab. Reportedly, early blood T cell clone dynamics best predicted response, with interferon-beta.

Method: immunoSEQ multiplex PCR; TCRdb's copy keeps in-frame clones and lacks some. The table lists 56,000 or so clones, roughly three quarters of them singletons, with 2.5% to 4% in the top ten. CTLA-4 blockade using ipilimumab, together with focal radiation, was received by patients with chemo-refractory metastatic non-small-cell lung cancer. This clonotype originated in a human donor with non-small cell lung cancer who had a partial response to radiotherapy plus ipilimumab. The rearrangement joins TRBV6-5 to TRBJ1-1; 9 nucleotides line up with TRBD1. The material sequenced was peripheral blood, taken from a patient treated with radiotherapy plus ipilimumab. In DNA, the CDR3 is TGTGCCAGCAGTTTGACAGGGGGGACTGAAGCTTTCTTT. It translates to CASSLTGGTEAFF.